The 7 T cell receptor beta chains reported below all come from one sample, sequenced in a study of cytomegalovirus exposure and HLA in healthy donors. The PCR ran on 60 Vbeta and 13 Jbeta primers. Only in-frame clones appear in the TCRdb table, and some are missing; sequencing was by immunoSEQ multiplex PCR. This table holds under 110,000 clones, about 64% found once. Sequencing was performed on PBMCs. These receptors originate from a female donor in good health and CMV-seronegative.

CDR3 in amino acids: CASSLPLRDGELFF. CDR3 in DNA: TGTGCCAGCAGCTTACCCCTCAGGGACGGGGAGCTGTTTTTT. The genes are TRBV7-9 and TRBJ2-2; tentatively, D is TRBD1 (5 bases). The germline V and J ends were trimmed by 2 bases and 7 bases, with 11 bases remaining between them. Germline V gene data show CDR1 as SEHNR and CDR2 as FQNEAQ (reference sequence). This CDR3 is 14 amino acids long.

V is TRBV7-2 and J is TRBJ2-5; the D gene is possibly TRBD1 (5 bases). CDR3 length: 16 amino acids. V shed 8 bases and J shed 5 bases, with 24 bases lying between them. Looked up from germline, CDR1 is SGHTA and CDR2 is FQGNSA. CDR3 protein: CASSRVGSARGETQYF. In nucleotides, the CDR3 is TGTGCCAGCTCCAGGGTGGGTTCGGCGCGTGGGGAGACCCAGTACTTC.

In this sample, this clone turned up a few times. The rearrangement links TRBV19 to TRBJ1-4; D might be TRBD1 (6 bases). V was cut by 7 bases and J by 7 bases, with 16 bases left in between. Germline V gene sequence: CDR1 LNHDA, CDR2 SQIVND (reference sequence). The CDR3 contains 14 residues. In DNA, the CDR3 is TGTGCCAGTACTAACGGGCAAGGGGGTGAAAAACTGTTTTTT. Its translation is CASTNGQGGEKLFF.

This chain joins TRBV5-6 and TRBJ2-7, with D perhaps matching TRBD1 (5 bases). CDR1 is SGHDT, CDR2 YYEEEE, per germline. V lost 2 bases to trimming and J lost 2 bases, with 14 bases between them. This CDR3 has 15 amino acids. Written as DNA, the CDR3 is TGTGCCAGCAGCTTCTCTCAGGGATACACCTACGAGCAGTACTTC. Translation gives CASSFSQGYTYEQYF.

J is TRBJ2-3 and V is TRBV9, with no clear D. This CDR3 is built from 15 residues. Between the trimmed V and J ends, which lost 4 bases and 2 bases, there was a span of 14 bases. Germline values: CDR1 SGDLS, CDR2 YYNGEE. The CDR3 sequence: CASSPTTRNTDTQYF. CDR3 nucleotides: TGTGCCAGCAGCCCGACGACGAGGAACACAGATACGCAGTATTTT.

The rearrangement uses TRBV5-4 and TRBJ2-7; D possibly corresponds to TRBD1 (6 bases). With 0 bases removed from V and 11 bases from J, the gap between germline ends came to 24 bases. Germline V CDR1 and CDR2: SGHNT, YYREEE (reference sequence). This CDR3 spans 16 amino acids. CDR3 bases: TGTGCCAGCAGCTTGGGGGGGAAGACCAGGGGATTCGGCGAGTACTTC. Translating it yields CASSLGGKTRGFGEYF.

CDR3 sequence (DNA): TGCGCCAGCAGCTCGACCCTGGGACAGGGCACAGATACGCAGTATTTT. This codes for CASSSTLGQGTDTQYF. The rearrangement joins TRBV5-1 to TRBJ2-3; 8 bases match TRBD1. The CDR3 runs to 16 residues. The J segment lost 1 base and the V segment lost 3 bases, leaving 7 bases of the junction unmatched. Germline V gene sequence: CDR1 SGHRS, CDR2 YFSETQ.